This T cell receptor beta chain is drawn from a study of identical twins. This clonotype was counted at least ten times. V gave up 11 bases and J gave up 1 base, with 14 bases separating them. The length of the CDR3 is 13 residues. Via MiXCR, TCRdb re-called the 5' RACE reads, giving one row per CDR3 protein. The repertoire holds 450,000 or so distinct CDR3 sequences, with roughly 13% as singletons. This sample was shared with a second study, whose subject was yellow fever vaccine responses in identical twins.

This clonotype originated in a woman aged 18-29 years in good health. Sample: CD4+ T cells sorted from blood. V and J are TRBV12-3 or TRBV12-4 and TRBJ1-1; no reliable D call. CDR3 sequence reads: CACTENGNTEAFF. Here the CDR3 DNA reads TGTGCCTGTACTGAGAATGGGAACACTGAAGCTTTCTTT.